These 10 T cell receptor beta chains were sequenced from one sample in a study of cytomegalovirus exposure and HLA in healthy donors. TCRdb's table, derived via immunoSEQ multiplex PCR, lists solely in-frame clones and lacks some. The sample includes under 400,000 clones, 86% seen only once; the top ten take roughly 0.83%. The sample taken for sequencing was PBMCs. Every receptor here comes from a woman between 18 and 29 years old in good health and CMV-seronegative.

The chain uses TRBV7-8 and TRBJ2-5; 9 nucleotides line up with TRBD1. The trim removed 5 bases at V and 5 bases at J, leaving 12 bases unmatched. Looked up from germline, CDR1 is SGHVS and CDR2 is FQNEAQ. The CDR3 contains 16 residues. CDR3 bases: TGTGCCAGCAGCCCGAGAGGACAGGGGTCTTTGGAGACCCAGTACTTC. Encoded protein: CASSPRGQGSLETQYF.

This clone was seen only once. V gene TRBV28 combines with J gene TRBJ1-2, with 10 bases lining up with TRBD1. In germline, CDR1 is MDHEN, CDR2 SYDVKM. The CDR3 spans 13 residues. V dropped 7 bases and J dropped 14; count of bases not matched to a gene: 13. The CDR3 protein is CASKRDRGHLGTF. Here the CDR3 DNA reads TGTGCCAGCAAAAGGGACAGGGGCCACTTGGGGACCTTC.

This clone was seen just once. The gene calls are TRBV4-1 and TRBJ2-5; no definite D call. V lost 0 bases, J lost 5 bases, and 7 bases lay in between. CDR1 and CDR2 (germline): MGHRA, YSYEKL. The CDR3 has 13 residues. In nucleotides, the CDR3 is TGCGCCAGCAGCCAAGATTTCCCGGAGACCCAGTACTTC. This sequence encodes CASSQDFPETQYF.

The rearrangement links TRBV4-1 to TRBJ2-2; D remains ambiguous. The CDR3 loop spans 17 amino acids. V was clipped by 0 bases and J by 4 bases, with 15 bases between them. Per germline, CDR1 MGHRA and CDR2 YSYEKL. This CDR3 is CASSQEPLRGPTGELFF. CDR3 coding DNA: TGCGCCAGCAGCCAAGAGCCCTTACGCGGCCCCACCGGGGAGCTGTTTTTT.

J is TRBJ1-5 and V is TRBV2; D is unresolved. V lost 7 bases to trimming and J lost 5 bases, with 15 bases between them. The CDR3 spans 14 residues. Germline V gene sequence: CDR1 SNHLY, CDR2 FYNNEI. The CDR3 bases are TGTGCCAGCACCCTTCTCAAGGCGGATCAGCCCCAGCATTTT. Protein sequence: CASTLLKADQPQHF.

There are a few counts of this clone. The chain employs TRBV6-6 and TRBJ2-7; TRBD1 matches 7 bases. V lost 0 bases and J lost 4; bases outside the gene matches: 9. CDR1 is MNHNY, CDR2 SVGAGI, per germline (reference sequence). This CDR3 comprises 16 residues. DNA for the CDR3: TGTGCCAGCAGTTACTCAGGGCAGGGGGTTCGTTACGAGCAGTACTTC. It yields the protein CASSYSGQGVRYEQYF.

V is TRBV28 and J is TRBJ2-1, with a possible D match to TRBD2 (6 bases). The CDR3 runs 15 residues. CDR1 is MDHEN, CDR2 SYDVKM, per germline. The V gene lost 4 bases and the J gene lost 10 bases, with 20 bases spanning the gap. This CDR3 reads CASSSAGPRGGEQFF. DNA of the CDR3: TGTGCCAGCAGTTCAGCGGGTCCGAGGGGAGGAGAGCAGTTCTTC.

This sequence joins TRBV10-3 and TRBJ1-2; TRBD1 might be the D (6 bases). Trimming pared 4 bases from V and 4 bases from J, leaving 13 bases between. CDR3 length: 14 residues. Germline CDR1 and CDR2: ENHRY and SYGVKD. The CDR3 reads CAISGGHTVYGYTF. CDR3 sequence (DNA): TGTGCCATCAGTGGGGGACATACAGTCTATGGCTACACCTTC.

The J gene is TRBJ1-1, the V gene TRBV7-6; D not resolved. Trimming left V 5 bases short and J 2 bases short, with 9 bases between. This CDR3 region has 13 residues. Germline V gene sequence: CDR1 SGHVS, CDR2 FNYEAQ. CDR3 bases: TGTGCCAGCAGCCCTTACTCAAACACTGAAGCTTTCTTT. The encoded protein is CASSPYSNTEAFF.

This clone was found once. This chain uses TRBV9 with TRBJ2-2, with 9 bases fitting TRBD1. The germline V gene has CDR1 SGDLS and CDR2 YYNGEE. Unmatched junction bases numbered 7, after V lost 3 bases and J lost 4 bases. The CDR3 is made up of 16 amino acids. This CDR3 is CASSARDRVPTGELFF. DNA for the CDR3: TGTGCCAGCAGCGCCCGGGACAGGGTACCCACCGGGGAGCTGTTTTTT.